Listed below are T cell receptor beta chains from one sample, sequenced in a study of blood T cell repertoires in COVID-19. The method was immunoSEQ multiplex PCR; TCRdb's version includes in-frame clones alone and lacks a portion of them. The sample lists 170,000 or so clones, 70% to 90% occurring once. Input material: PBMCs or T cells enriched from blood (not recorded which). The receptors come from a woman in her forties or fifties who had recovered from COVID-19. Each CDR3 is given without its conserved first and last residue.

>TRBV2|TRBJ2-3
ASSRLAGRTDTQY
>TRBV12-3/TRBV12-4|TRBJ1-4
ASSFSGREKLF
>TRBV2|TRBJ1-2
ASTTGLGDLLTGYT
>TRBV30|TRBJ2-4
AQSTKNIQY
>TRBV6-5|TRBJ2-7
ASTLAGGGDEQY
>TRBV2|TRBJ1-2
ASSESGTGDGYT
>TRBV19|TRBJ1-2
ASSVIGDYGYT
>TRBV29-1|TRBJ1-2
SVEDRGQGYGYT
>TRBV6-5|TRBJ1-2
ASSPYRGLHRYT
>TRBV30|TRBJ2-7
AWSPQGANYEQY
>TRBV7-3|TRBJ2-2
ASSVSRGSDTGELF
>TRBV6-2/TRBV6-3|TRBJ1-2
ASSRDTEGYT
>TRBV19|TRBJ2-3
ASSPSGGAGDTQY
>TRBV18|TRBJ1-3
ASADRLEGNTIY
>TRBV4-2|TRBJ2-1
ASSQEAASSYNEQF
>TRBV6-2/TRBV6-3|TRBJ2-3
ASSRAGQGASDTQY
>TRBV27|TRBJ1-1
ASSLILGAGTEAF
>TRBV27|TRBJ1-2
ASSSRGSPSIGYT
>TRBV11-2|TRBJ2-1
ASSLLGNEQF
>TRBV2|TRBJ1-4
ASLYRVSNEKLF
>TRBV5-4|TRBJ1-1
ASSPQGPDTEAF
>TRBV19|TRBJ1-1
ASSRERDRGPVSGNTEAF
>TRBV19|TRBJ1-2
ASRERTDYGYT
>TRBV29-1|TRBJ2-7
SVGTGGHYEQY
>TRBV7-3|TRBJ2-5
ASSPGLAGFKTQY
>TRBV19|TRBJ1-1
ASQRGQGPLAWVTEAF
>TRBV5-1|TRBJ2-5
ASSPGLAGGPSQETQY
>TRBV3-1/TRBV3-2|TRBJ2-1
ASSQARGQGGLEQF
>TRBV30|TRBJ1-5
AWGWTGTSQPQH
>TRBV6-5|TRBJ1-1
ASSSLTPHSTF
>TRBV6-5|TRBJ2-1
ASSLGASGGEQF
>TRBV27|TRBJ1-6
ASSAQGRGANSPLH
>TRBV12-5|TRBJ1-2
ASGLVASGFGYT
>TRBV19|TRBJ1-5
ATTQTGNGNQPQH
>TRBV5-5|TRBJ1-2
ASSLDSTPYGYT
>TRBV7-2|TRBJ2-3
ASSLARGGTTDTQY
>TRBV11-2|TRBJ2-1
ASSFGNEQF
>TRBV6-2/TRBV6-3|TRBJ2-7
ASSSTGSYEQY
>TRBV10-1|TRBJ1-2
ASSESTYPRGVSGYGYT
>TRBV6-5|TRBJ1-4
ASSRQGSGEKLF
>TRBV7-2|TRBJ1-2
ASSSLAGAGRLYGYT
>TRBV7-2|TRBJ2-4
ASRPDRVATKNIQY
>TRBV7-9|TRBJ2-3
ASSKDRRGFTDTQY
>TRBV19|TRBJ1-1
ASSGQGNTEAF
>TRBV4-1|TRBJ2-5
ASSVGETQY
>TRBV11-2|TRBJ2-3
ASSLGLAGGGSDTQY
>TRBV7-9|TRBJ2-5
ASSFLAGGETQY
>TRBV7-2|TRBJ2-6
ASSVNLGGDSGANVLT
>TRBV3-1/TRBV3-2|TRBJ1-2
ASSQEGLGRKLANYGYT
>TRBV5-4|TRBJ2-2
ASSPDRRYTGELF
>TRBV20-1|TRBJ1-2
SASQGALYGYT
>TRBV15|TRBJ1-2
ATREDRANYGYT
>TRBV5-1|TRBJ2-3
ASSLGAGDDTQY